A single sample gave rise to the 17 T cell receptor beta chains below, sequenced in a study of OX40 agonist ivuxolimab in advanced cancers. The data were produced by immunoSEQ multiplex PCR, yet TCRdb's version contains in-frame clones alone and is incomplete. The top ten clones hold approximately 2.6% of a sample with 55,000 to 80,000 clones, around 80% of them seen once. Material: CD4+ or CD8+ T cells sorted from blood, obtained in a trial of the OX40 agonist ivuxolimab. The receptor source for this set is an adult with an advanced solid tumor such as melanoma, head and neck, liver or kidney cancer.

The CDR3 reads CASSSLGTGGARDTQYF. CDR3 coding DNA: TGTGCCAGTAGCAGTCTGGGTACAGGGGGTGCAAGAGATACGCAGTATTTT. The V call is TRBV19, the J call TRBJ2-3; TRBD1 aligns across 8 bases. The CDR3 has 17 amino acids. Germline CDR1 is LNHDA and CDR2 is SQIVND (reference sequence). V trimming: 6 bases; J trimming: 5 bases; junction bases outside the gene matches: 16.

The J gene is TRBJ1-5, the V gene TRBV2; unclear D gene. The length of the CDR3 is 13 residues. Trimming stripped 2 bases from V and 5 bases from J, with 7 bases between. CDR1 and CDR2 from the germline V gene are SNHLY and FYNNEI. The DNA for the CDR3 is TGTGCCAGCAGTGAACTTGGTGATCAGCCCCAGCATTTT. Translation: CASSELGDQPQHF. The entire variable domain, with the rest obtained from reference TRBV2 and TRBJ1-5, is as follows: EPEVTQTPSHQVTQMGQEVILRCVPISNHLYFYWYRQILGQKVEFLVSFYNNEISEKSEIFDDQFSVERPDGSNFTLKIRSTKLEDSAMYFCASSELGDQPQHFGDGTRLSIL.

V and J are TRBV15 and TRBJ1-6, with D unclear. Germline assignment: CDR1 LNHNV and CDR2 YYDKDF (reference sequence). This CDR3 is built from 11 residues. V lost 7 bases to trimming and J lost 14 bases, with 12 bases between them. The CDR3 loop reads CATTSTGALHF. In DNA form, the CDR3 reads TGTGCCACCACCTCCACCGGAGCCCTCCACTTT. The whole variable domain, filled in from reference TRBV15 and TRBJ1-6, reads DAMVIQNPRYQVTQFGKPVTLSCSQTLNHNVMYWYQQKSSQAPKLLFHYYDKDFNNEADTPDNFQSRRPNTSFCFLDIRSPGLGDTAMYLCATTSTGALHFGNGTRLTVT.

This chain links TRBV30 with TRBJ1-6; D is perhaps TRBD1 (5 bases). CDR1 GTSNPN and CDR2 SVGIG come from the germline V gene (reference sequence). The CDR3 length is 15 residues. V was shortened by 3 bases and J by 3 bases, with 12 bases between the two germline ends. The CDR3 bases are TGTGCCTGGAGCAGGAGGGACCTCTATAATTCACCCCTCCACTTT. Its translation is CAWSRRDLYNSPLHF.

This clone appeared a few times. V usage is TRBV30 and J usage is TRBJ1-2; D ambiguous. The ends were cut back, 7 bases at V and 8 bases at J, with 17 bases in the middle. This CDR3 has 12 amino acids. Germline V lookup: CDR1 GTSNPN, CDR2 SVGIG (reference sequence). The CDR3 bases are TGTGCCTCCGGAGGGCAGGCCCGGGGCTACACCTTC. Amino acids: CASGGQARGYTF.

The V call is TRBV4-1, the J call TRBJ1-6; no definite D call. The CDR3 runs to 12 residues. V dropped 0 bases and J dropped 8 bases, with 2 bases sitting between them. Germline CDR1 reads MGHRA; CDR2 reads YSYEKL. The CDR3 coding sequence is TGCGCCAGCAGCCAAGATTATTCACCCCTCCACTTT. This codes for CASSQDYSPLHF.

The V gene is TRBV7-2, the J gene TRBJ2-3; D unresolved. The CDR3 has 14 residues. Germline V gene data show CDR1 as SGHTA and CDR2 as FQGNSA. Trimming removed 1 base from V and 5 bases from J, with 10 bases in between. For the CDR3, the DNA is TGTGCCAGCAGCTTAGGGTGGGTGAGAGATACGCAGTATTTT. Encoded protein: CASSLGWVRDTQYF.

The chain joins TRBV5-6 to TRBJ1-2; D uncertain. The CDR3 has 13 amino acids. V dropped 1 base and J dropped 7 bases, with 11 bases sitting between them. The germline V gene has CDR1 SGHDT and CDR2 YYEEEE. In DNA, the CDR3 is TGTGCCAGCAGCTTGATCACGGATAGTGGCTACACCTTC. The encoded protein is CASSLITDSGYTF.

The J gene is TRBJ1-5, the V gene TRBV10-3, with D perhaps TRBD1 (5 bases). The V gene lost 8 bases and the J gene lost 3 bases, with 14 bases spanning the gap. The CDR3 covers 14 residues. Germline V gene data show CDR1 as ENHRY and CDR2 as SYGVKD. Here the CDR3 DNA reads TGTGCCATCGGAGGGGACCGCAACAATCAGCCCCAGCATTTT. Amino acids: CAIGGDRNNQPQHF.

This clone appeared a single time. The V gene is TRBV7-2, the J gene TRBJ1-3; D is perhaps TRBD1 (5 bases). This CDR3 has 16 residues. The V gene lost 4 bases and the J gene lost 0 bases, with 13 bases spanning the gap. The V gene's germline CDR1 is SGHTA and CDR2 FQGNSA. DNA of the CDR3: TGTGCCAGCAGCTACTCCAGGGTCCCCTCTGGAAACACCATATATTTT. Residues: CASSYSRVPSGNTIYF.

J is TRBJ2-3 and V is TRBV11-2, with TRBD2 as a possible D gene (5 bases). The CDR3 sequence is 15 residues long. Trimming shortened V by 3 bases and J by 1 base, and 11 bases separated the two germline ends. The V gene's germline CDR1 is SGHAT and CDR2 FQNNGV. The CDR3 is CASSFYGGGTDTQYF. The CDR3 DNA sequence: TGTGCCAGCAGCTTTTATGGAGGTGGCACAGATACGCAGTATTTT.

In regard to this clone: Mismatch with germline at one junction end may stem from a read error. This sequence joins TRBV12-5 and TRBJ2-7; D possibly corresponds to TRBD1 (5 bases). Germline CDR1 and CDR2: LGHNT and FRNRAP. The CDR3 totals 16 residues. The CDR3 is CASALGSGPSSYEQYF. Written as DNA, the CDR3 is TGTGCTAGTGCTTTGGGGTCAGGGCCTAGCTCCTACGAGCAGTACTTC.

This clone showed up just once. The genes are TRBV5-4 and TRBJ2-3; D ambiguous. Germline lookup yields CDR1 SGHNT and CDR2 YYREEE (reference sequence). Trimming stripped 3 bases from V and 5 bases from J, with 7 bases between. The CDR3 sequence is 12 residues long. In nucleotides, the CDR3 is TGTGCCAGCAGCTCTCCCCAAGATACGCAGTATTTT. Amino acids: CASSSPQDTQYF.

This chain joins TRBV15 and TRBJ1-2; 7 bases line up with TRBD1. CDR1 and CDR2 from the germline V gene are LNHNV and YYDKDF (reference sequence). Germline trimming cut 5 bases from V and 4 bases from J; bases unmatched to any gene: 4. CDR3 length: 13 residues. The CDR3 DNA follows: TGTGCCACCAGCGGGGGACAGCTCTATGGCTACACCTTC. Translation gives CATSGGQLYGYTF.

This clone was seen a few times. This CDR3 reads CASSFHTWGAGPTQYF. CDR3 coding DNA: TGTGCCAGCAGCTTTCACACCTGGGGGGCGGGACCGACCCAGTACTTC. The gene calls are TRBV7-2 and TRBJ2-5; TRBD1 or TRBD2 may be the D gene (6 bases each). The V gene's germline CDR1 is SGHTA and CDR2 FQGNSA. With 3 bases removed from V and 7 bases from J, the gap between germline ends came to 21 bases. The CDR3 spans 16 residues. The full variable domain, in which reference TRBV7-2 and TRBJ2-5 provide the parts outside the CDR3, is GAGVSQSPSNKVTEKGKDVELRCDPISGHTALYWYRQSLGQGLEFLIYFQGNSAPDKSGLPSDRFSAERTGGSVSTLTIQRTQQEDSAVYLCASSFHTWGAGPTQYFGPGTRLLVL.

V usage is TRBV30 and J usage is TRBJ1-2, with 9 positions matching TRBD1. CDR3 size: 12 residues. V gave up 5 bases and J gave up 7 bases; unmatched junction bases: 5. Germline V gene sequence: CDR1 GTSNPN, CDR2 SVGIG (reference sequence). DNA for the CDR3: TGTGCCTGGTTCGACAGGGGGTCTGGCTACACCTTC. It translates to CAWFDRGSGYTF.

J is TRBJ1-2 and V is TRBV2; no clear D. The CDR3 totals 16 residues. Looked up from germline, CDR1 is SNHLY and CDR2 is FYNNEI. V was pared by 3 bases and J by 0 bases, with 14 bases between. CDR3 region: CASSDLLGFTNYGYTF. In DNA, the CDR3 is TGTGCCAGCAGTGACTTATTAGGCTTTACTAACTATGGCTACACCTTC.